Below are 2 T cell receptor beta chains sequenced from a single sample in a study of blood T cells in healthy people across ages. A second PCR, run for about 7 to 11 cycles, used a sample-barcoded 5' primer plus a J-beta primer mix. TCRdb used MiXCR to reprocess the 5' RACE reads, holding one entry per CDR3 protein. The data contain roughly 1,500,000 distinct CDR3 sequences, 30% to 35% of them singletons. The material sequenced was blood. These receptors all come from a woman in her twenties or thirties in good health.

This clonotype appeared a few times. With a much larger clone just one base away, this may be a read error. V gene TRBV4-1 combines with J gene TRBJ1-2; 7 bases fit TRBD1. J lost 7 bases, V lost 1 base, and 6 bases had no gene match. In germline, CDR1 is MGHRA, CDR2 YSYEKL. The length of the CDR3 is 14 residues. The CDR3 reads CASSQGTGAGGYTF. The CDR3 DNA reads as TGCGCCAGCAGCCAAGGCACAGGGGCCGGTGGCTACACCTTC.

The V and J genes are TRBV3-1 and TRBJ2-2, with D perhaps being TRBD1 or TRBD2 (6 bases each). Germline assignment: CDR1 LGHDT and CDR2 YNNKEL (reference sequence). Between the trimmed V and J ends, which lost 3 bases and 0 bases, there was a span of 8 bases. This CDR3 spans 15 amino acids. In DNA, the CDR3 is TGTGCCAGCAGCCACGGGGGCGCGAACACCGGGGAGCTGTTTTTT. Amino acid sequence: CASSHGGANTGELFF.